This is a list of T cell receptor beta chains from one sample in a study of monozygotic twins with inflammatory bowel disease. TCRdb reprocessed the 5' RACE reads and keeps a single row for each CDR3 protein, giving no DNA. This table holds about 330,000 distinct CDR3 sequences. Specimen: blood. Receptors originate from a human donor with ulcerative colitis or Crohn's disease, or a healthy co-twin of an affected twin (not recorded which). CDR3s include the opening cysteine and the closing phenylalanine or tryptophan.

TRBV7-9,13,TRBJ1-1,CASSIDGGLRAFF
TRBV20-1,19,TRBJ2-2,CSAKIWTSGISPNTGELFF
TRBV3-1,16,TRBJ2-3,CASSAKRGPPLYTQYF
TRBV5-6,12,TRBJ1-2,CASSIGDYGYTF
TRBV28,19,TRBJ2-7,CASSYLSEWGRPVGYEQYF
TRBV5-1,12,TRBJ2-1,CASSFQGIEQFF
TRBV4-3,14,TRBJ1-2,CASSQDRRMVGYTF
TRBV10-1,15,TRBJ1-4,CASSPWTARNEKLFF
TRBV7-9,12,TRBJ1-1,CASSPRGEEAFF
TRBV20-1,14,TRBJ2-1,CSALVIMSLGEQFF
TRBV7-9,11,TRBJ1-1,CASSEGRSAFF
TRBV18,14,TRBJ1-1,CASSPDQGKAEAFF
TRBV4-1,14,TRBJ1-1,CASSHLGGFTEAFF
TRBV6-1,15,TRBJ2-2,CASSTRSRGAGELFF
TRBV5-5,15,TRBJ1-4,CASSSTGAPNEKLFF
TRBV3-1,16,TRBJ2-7,CASSLMGGGSTDEQYF